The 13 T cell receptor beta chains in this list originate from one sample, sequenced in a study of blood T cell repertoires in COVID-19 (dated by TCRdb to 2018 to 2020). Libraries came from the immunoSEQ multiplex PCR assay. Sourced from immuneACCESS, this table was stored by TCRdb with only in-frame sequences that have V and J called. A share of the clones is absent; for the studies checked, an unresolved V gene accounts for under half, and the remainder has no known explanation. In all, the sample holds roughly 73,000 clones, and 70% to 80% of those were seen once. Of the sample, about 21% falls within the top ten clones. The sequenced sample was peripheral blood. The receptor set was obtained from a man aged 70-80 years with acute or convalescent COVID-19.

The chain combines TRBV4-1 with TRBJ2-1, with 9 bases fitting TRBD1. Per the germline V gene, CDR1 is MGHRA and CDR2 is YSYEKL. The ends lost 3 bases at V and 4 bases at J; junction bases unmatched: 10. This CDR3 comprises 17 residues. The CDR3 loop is CASSHTGQGDRYNEQFF. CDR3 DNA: TGCGCCAGCAGCCATACGGGACAGGGAGACCGATACAATGAGCAGTTCTTC.

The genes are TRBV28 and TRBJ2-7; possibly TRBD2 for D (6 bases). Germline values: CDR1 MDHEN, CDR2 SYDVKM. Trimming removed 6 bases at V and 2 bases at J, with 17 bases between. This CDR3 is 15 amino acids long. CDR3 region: CASSPNSGVAYEQYF. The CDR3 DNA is TGTGCCAGCAGCCCCAATAGCGGAGTAGCCTACGAGCAGTACTTC.

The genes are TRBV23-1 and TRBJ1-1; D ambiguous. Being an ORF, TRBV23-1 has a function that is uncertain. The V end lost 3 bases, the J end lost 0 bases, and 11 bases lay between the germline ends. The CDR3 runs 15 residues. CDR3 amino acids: CASSQMAGMNTEAFF. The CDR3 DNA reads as TGCGCCAGCAGTCAGATGGCCGGGATGAACACTGAAGCTTTCTTT.

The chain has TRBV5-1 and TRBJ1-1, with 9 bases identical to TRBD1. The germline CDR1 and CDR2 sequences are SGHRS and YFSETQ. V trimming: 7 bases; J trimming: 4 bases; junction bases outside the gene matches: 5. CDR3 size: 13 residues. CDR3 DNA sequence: TGCGCCAGCGGACAGGGGTGGGGCACTGAAGCTTTCTTT. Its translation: CASGQGWGTEAFF.

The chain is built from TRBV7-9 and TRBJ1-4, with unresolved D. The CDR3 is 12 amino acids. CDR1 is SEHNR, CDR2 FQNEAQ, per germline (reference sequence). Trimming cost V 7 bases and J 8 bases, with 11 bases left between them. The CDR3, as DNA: TGTGCCAGCACAATAGACGGGGAAAAACTGTTTTTT. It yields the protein CASTIDGEKLFF.

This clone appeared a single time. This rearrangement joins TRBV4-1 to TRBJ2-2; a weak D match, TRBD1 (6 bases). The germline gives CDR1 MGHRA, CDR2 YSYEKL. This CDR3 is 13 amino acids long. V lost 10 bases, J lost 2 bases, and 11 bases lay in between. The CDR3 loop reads CATGDGNTGELFF. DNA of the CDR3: TGCGCCACAGGGGACGGAAACACCGGGGAGCTGTTTTTT.

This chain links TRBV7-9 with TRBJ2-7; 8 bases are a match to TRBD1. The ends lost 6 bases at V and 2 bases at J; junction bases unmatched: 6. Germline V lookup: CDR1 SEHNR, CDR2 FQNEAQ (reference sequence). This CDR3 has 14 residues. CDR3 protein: CASRTTGGTYEQYF. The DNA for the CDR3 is TGTGCCAGCAGGACTACAGGGGGGACCTACGAGCAGTACTTC. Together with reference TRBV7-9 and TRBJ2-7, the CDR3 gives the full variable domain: DTGVSQNPRHKITKRGQNVTFRCDPISEHNRLYWYRQTLGQGPEFLTYFQNEAQLEKSRLLSDRFSAERPKGSFSTLEIQRTEQGDSAMYLCASRTTGGTYEQYFGPGTRLTVT.

Written as DNA, the CDR3 is TGTGCCAGCATGGGGGGCTACAATGAGCAGTTCTTC. It encodes CASMGGYNEQFF. The chain combines TRBV12-3 or TRBV12-4 with TRBJ2-1; TRBD2 is a possible D gene (6 bases). The CDR3 runs to 12 residues. V lost 7 bases and J lost 3, with 7 bases in between.

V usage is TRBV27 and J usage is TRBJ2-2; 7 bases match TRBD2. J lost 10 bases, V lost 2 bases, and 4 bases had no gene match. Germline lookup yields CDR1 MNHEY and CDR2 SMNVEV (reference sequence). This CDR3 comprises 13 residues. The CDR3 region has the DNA TGTGCCAGCAGTTTAGAGGAGCGGGAGGAGCTGTTTTTT. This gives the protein CASSLEEREELFF.

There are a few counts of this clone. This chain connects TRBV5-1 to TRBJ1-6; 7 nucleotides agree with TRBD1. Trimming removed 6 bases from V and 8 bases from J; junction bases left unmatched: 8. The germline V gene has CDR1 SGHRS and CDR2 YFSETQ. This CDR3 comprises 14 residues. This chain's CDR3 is CASKIGQADSPLHF. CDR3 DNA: TGCGCCAGCAAAATCGGACAGGCAGATTCACCCCTCCACTTT. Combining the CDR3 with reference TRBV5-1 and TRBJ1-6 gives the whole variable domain KAGVTQTPRYLIKTRGQQVTLSCSPISGHRSVSWYQQTPGQGLQFLFEYFSETQRNKGNFPGRFSGRQFSNSRSEMNVSTLELGDSALYLCASKIGQADSPLHFGNGTRLTVT.

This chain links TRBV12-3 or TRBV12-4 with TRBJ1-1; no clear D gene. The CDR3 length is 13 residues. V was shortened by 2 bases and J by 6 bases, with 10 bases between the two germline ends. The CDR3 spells CASSLNSFAEAFF. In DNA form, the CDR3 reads TGTGCCAGCAGTTTAAACAGTTTCGCTGAAGCTTTCTTT.

In DNA form, the CDR3 reads TGTGCCAGCAGCGGGGGACAGGGGGAGGATCAGCCCCAGCATTTT. This encodes CASSGGQGEDQPQHF. J is TRBJ1-5 and V is TRBV7-9; 11 bases match TRBD1. V was clipped by 5 bases and J by 5 bases; unmatched bases: 5. Germline values: CDR1 SEHNR, CDR2 FQNEAQ (reference sequence). The CDR3 length is 15 residues. The variable domain in full, completed from reference TRBV7-9 and TRBJ1-5, reads DTGVSQNPRHKITKRGQNVTFRCDPISEHNRLYWYRQTLGQGPEFLTYFQNEAQLEKSRLLSDRFSAERPKGSFSTLEIQRTEQGDSAMYLCASSGGQGEDQPQHFGDGTRLSIL.

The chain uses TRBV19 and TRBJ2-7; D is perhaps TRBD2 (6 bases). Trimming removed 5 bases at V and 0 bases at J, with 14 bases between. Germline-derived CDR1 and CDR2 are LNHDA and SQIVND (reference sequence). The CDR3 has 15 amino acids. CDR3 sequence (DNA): TGTGCCAGTAGTTGGGCGGGGACTGCCTCCTACGAGCAGTACTTC. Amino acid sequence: CASSWAGTASYEQYF.